The entry below describes one TCR beta chain. Its antigen is currently not known. The record has no base qualities; no much larger clone is one base away. Taken from cysteine to phenylalanine, the CDR3 has 13 residues. The only DNA kept is the CDR3, 39 bases in frame from the first base. In the germline V gene (reference sequence), CDR1 corresponds to DFQATT and CDR2 to SNEGSKA. V is clipped by 3 bases and J by 7 bases, and the sequence between their germline boundaries is 13 bases long. Set within a cohort of healthcare workers in London, UK, this nested case-control study involved weekly PCR testing of nasopharyngeal swabs along with blood sampling. Healthcare workers were recruited between 23 and 31 March 2020, during the week of the UK lockdown, and were followed weekly for up to about 15 weeks. This sample was included in a study of early T cells in non-severe SARS-CoV-2 infection (dated by TCRdb to the early 2020s). For the wider study: Bulk RNA from unsorted whole blood was used for TCR sequencing, so alpha and beta chains could not be paired. Summary of the overall study and its limitations: VDJdb matching was skewed toward anti-spike CD8 responses and likely underestimated virus-specific expansions by missing private and CD4 specificities.

The library was obtained by 5' RACE. Sequencing was performed on a NextSeq 500. The TCR library protocol attached unique molecular identifiers to individual cDNA molecules to correct for sequencing error and PCR bias. Both TCR alpha and beta chains were sequenced, and tight co-correlation was observed between alpha and beta sequence abundances in each sample. Turning to the authors' computational methods: V gene, J gene and CDR3 annotation of TCR sequences was performed with Decombinator V4. Expanded TCRs were defined as changing significantly between any two time points under a Poisson model with p below 0.0001. TCR abundances were normalised to the total number of TCRs sequenced per sample and were expressed as counts per million. MAIT TCRs were defined by TRAV1-2 paired with TRAJ12, TRAJ20 or TRAJ33, and iNKT TCRs by TRAV10 paired with TRAJ18. VDJdb, accessed 1 November 2021, was searched for CMV, EBV and SARS-CoV-2 annotated TCRs, with TCRs annotated for multiple antigens excluded. TCRdb reanalyzed the raw reads on its own, using fastp at Q25 for trimming and MiXCR for clone calling, and kept in-frame beta chains. Entries that share a CDR3 protein sequence are merged under the most common genes and DNA. The V and J calls follow TCRdb's processing rather than the paper's. The sample table lists some 80,000 distinct CDR3 sequences, 9% to 15% of them with a count of one. 5% to 8% of the sample comes from the top ten.

This TCR was recovered from an adult who was a healthcare worker with PCR-confirmed SARS-CoV-2 infection or an uninfected control (not recorded which). The rearranged chain carries TRBV20-1 and TRBJ1-5; no D segment can be confidently identified. The sequenced material came from whole blood. The CDR3 is CSASRPAGQPQHF. The bases read TGCAGTGCTAGCCGACCGGCTGGGCAGCCCCAGCATTTT.